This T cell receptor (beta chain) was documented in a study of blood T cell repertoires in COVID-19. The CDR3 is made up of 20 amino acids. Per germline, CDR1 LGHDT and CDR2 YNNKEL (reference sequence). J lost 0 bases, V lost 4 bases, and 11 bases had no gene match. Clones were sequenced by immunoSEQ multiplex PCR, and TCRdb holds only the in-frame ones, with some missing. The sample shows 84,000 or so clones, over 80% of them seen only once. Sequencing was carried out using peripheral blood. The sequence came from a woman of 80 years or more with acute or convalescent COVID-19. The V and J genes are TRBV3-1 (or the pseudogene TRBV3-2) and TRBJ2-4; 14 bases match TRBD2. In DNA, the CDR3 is TGTGCCAGCAGCCCAGGCAGGGGACTAGCGGGGGCTATAGCCAAAAACATTCAGTACTTC. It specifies CASSPGRGLAGAIAKNIQYF.